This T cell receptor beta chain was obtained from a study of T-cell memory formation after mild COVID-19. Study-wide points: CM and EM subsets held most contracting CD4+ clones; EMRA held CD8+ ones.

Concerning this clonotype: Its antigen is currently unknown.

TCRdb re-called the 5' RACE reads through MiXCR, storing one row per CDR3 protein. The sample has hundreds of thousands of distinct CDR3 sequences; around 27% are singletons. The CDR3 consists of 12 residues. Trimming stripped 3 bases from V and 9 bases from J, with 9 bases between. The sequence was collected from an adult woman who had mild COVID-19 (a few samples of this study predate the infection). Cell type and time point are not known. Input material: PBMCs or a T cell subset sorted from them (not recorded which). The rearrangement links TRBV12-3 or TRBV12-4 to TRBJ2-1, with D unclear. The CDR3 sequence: CASSLWESEQFF. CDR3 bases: TGTGCCAGCAGTTTGTGGGAAAGTGAGCAGTTCTTC.